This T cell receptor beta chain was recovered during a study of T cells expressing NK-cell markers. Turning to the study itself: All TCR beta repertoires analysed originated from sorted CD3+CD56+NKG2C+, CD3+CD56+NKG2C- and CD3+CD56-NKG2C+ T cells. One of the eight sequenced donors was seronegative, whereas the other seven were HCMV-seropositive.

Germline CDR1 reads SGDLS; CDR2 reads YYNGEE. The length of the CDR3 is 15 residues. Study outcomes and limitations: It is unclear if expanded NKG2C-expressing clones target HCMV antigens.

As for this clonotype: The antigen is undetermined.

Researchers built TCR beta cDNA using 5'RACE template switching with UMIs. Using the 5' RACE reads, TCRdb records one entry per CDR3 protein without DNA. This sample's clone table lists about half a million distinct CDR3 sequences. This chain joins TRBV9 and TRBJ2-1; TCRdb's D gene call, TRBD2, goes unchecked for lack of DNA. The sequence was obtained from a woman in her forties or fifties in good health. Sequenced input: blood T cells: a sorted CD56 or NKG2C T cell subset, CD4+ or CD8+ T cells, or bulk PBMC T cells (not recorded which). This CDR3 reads CASSPHPGGNDEQFF. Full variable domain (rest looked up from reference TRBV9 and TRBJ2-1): DSGVTQTPKHLITATGQRVTLRCSPRSGDLSVYWYQQSLDQGLQFLIQYYNGEERAKGNILERFSAQQFPDLHSELNLSSLELGDSALYFCASSPHPGGNDEQFFGPGTRLTVL.